These 10 T cell receptor beta chains share one sample of origin, sequenced in a study of blood T cell repertoires in COVID-19. Data came from immunoSEQ multiplex PCR; TCRdb stores just in-frame clones and leaves some out. The repertoire holds some 280,000 clones, with around 90% as singletons. Material: peripheral blood. Receptor source: a woman in her forties who had recovered from COVID-19.

CDR3 DNA sequence: TGTGCCAGCAGTTTCGGGGATCAGCCCCAGCATTTT. This translates into CASSFGDQPQHF. The chain carries TRBV6-9 and TRBJ1-5; D is unresolved. Deletions cut 4 bases from V and 5 bases from J, with 6 bases between. The CDR3 covers 12 residues. CDR1 is MNHGY, CDR2 SVAAGI, per germline.

This clone was observed a few times. This rearrangement joins TRBV27 to TRBJ1-4; 8 nucleotides match TRBD1. With V trimmed by 2 bases and J by 3 bases, 2 bases remained unmatched. Germline lookup yields CDR1 MNHEY and CDR2 SMNVEV (reference sequence). This CDR3 spans 15 amino acids. The CDR3 region is CASSLQGASNEKLFF. The DNA of the CDR3 is TGTGCCAGCAGTTTACAGGGGGCATCTAATGAAAAACTGTTTTTT.

The gene calls are TRBV18 and TRBJ2-7; D is perhaps TRBD2 (6 bases). The CDR3 sequence is 14 residues long. The germline V gene has CDR1 KGHSH and CDR2 LQKENI. Between the trimmed V and J ends, which lost 6 bases and 5 bases, there was a span of 17 bases. The CDR3 sequence: CASSGREQSDEQYF. The CDR3 region has the DNA TGTGCCAGCTCGGGCCGGGAGCAGAGCGACGAGCAGTACTTC.

The chain combines TRBV7-2 with TRBJ1-6; 7 bases match TRBD1. CDR1 and CDR2 from the germline V gene are SGHTA and FQGNSA. The J segment lost 10 bases and the V segment lost 5 bases, leaving 8 bases of the junction unmatched. This CDR3 contains 14 residues. The CDR3 region is CASSLTGEQSPLHF. The CDR3 DNA follows: TGTGCCAGCAGCCTCACAGGGGAGCAGTCACCCCTCCACTTT.

The chain employs TRBV2 and TRBJ2-1; 7 bases match TRBD2. Germline CDR1 and CDR2: SNHLY and FYNNEI. CDR3 size: 15 residues. J lost 10 bases, V lost 0 bases, and 9 bases had no gene match. CDR3 sequence reads: CASSEAGGSLYEQFF. CDR3 nucleotide sequence: TGTGCCAGCAGTGAAGCGGGAGGGTCCCTATACGAGCAGTTCTTC.

V usage is TRBV6-4 and J usage is TRBJ2-1; perhaps TRBD1 as D (6 bases). CDR1 MRHNA and CDR2 SNTAGT come from the germline V gene. The CDR3 covers 15 residues. V was clipped by 7 bases and J by 1 base, with 14 bases between them. The CDR3 coding sequence is TGTGCCAGCATCCCGAGGACAGCATCCTACAATGAGCAGTTCTTC. Protein: CASIPRTASYNEQFF.

The J gene is TRBJ2-1, the V gene TRBV5-1; 10 bases agree with TRBD2. Losses at the gene ends were 0 bases for V and 4 bases for J; bases not matched to a gene: 4. Germline loops: CDR1 SGHRS, CDR2 YFSETQ. The CDR3 is 16 residues long. CDR3 protein: CASSLATSGLYNEQFF. The CDR3 region has the DNA TGCGCCAGCAGCTTGGCGACTAGCGGGTTATACAATGAGCAGTTCTTC.

The table lists this clone with a few counts. V gene TRBV7-2 combines with J gene TRBJ1-6; D gene unclear. There are 13 residues in the CDR3. Germline-derived CDR1 and CDR2 are SGHTA and FQGNSA. Trimming removed 1 base from V and 10 bases from J, with 8 bases in between. Here the CDR3 reads CASSLDGNSPLHF. The CDR3 nucleotides are TGTGCCAGCAGCTTAGACGGGAACTCACCCCTCCACTTT.

This chain connects TRBV6-5 to TRBJ1-2; 12 nucleotides line up with TRBD1. The germline gives CDR1 MNHEY, CDR2 SVGAGI. V was clipped by 8 bases and J by 7 bases; unmatched bases: 11. The CDR3 consists of 15 residues. The CDR3 protein is CASSRSGTGGLGYTF. The DNA of the CDR3 is TGTGCCAGCTCCCGATCCGGGACAGGGGGCCTTGGCTACACCTTC.

V is TRBV28 and J is TRBJ2-7; unclear D gene. V lost 3 bases to trimming and J lost 2 bases, with 5 bases between them. Per germline, CDR1 MDHEN and CDR2 SYDVKM. The CDR3 sequence is 12 residues long. The CDR3 DNA sequence: TGTGCCAGCAGTTTGGCAACCTACGAGCAGTACTTC. This gives the protein CASSLATYEQYF.